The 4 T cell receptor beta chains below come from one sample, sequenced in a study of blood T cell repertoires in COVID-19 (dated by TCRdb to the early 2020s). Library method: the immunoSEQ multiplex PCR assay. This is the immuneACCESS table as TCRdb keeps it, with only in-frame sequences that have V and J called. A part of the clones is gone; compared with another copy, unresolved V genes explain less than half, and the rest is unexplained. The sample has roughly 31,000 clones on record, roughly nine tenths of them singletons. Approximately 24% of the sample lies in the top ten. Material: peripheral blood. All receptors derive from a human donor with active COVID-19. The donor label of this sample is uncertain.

CDR3 sequence: CASSDWRGTYEQYF. CDR3 sequence (DNA): TGTGCCAGCAGTGATTGGAGGGGAACCTACGAGCAGTACTTC. This chain uses TRBV25-1 with TRBJ2-7; a possible D gene is TRBD2 (6 bases). The germline gives CDR1 MGHDK, CDR2 SYGVNS. V was cut by 3 bases and J by 2 bases, with 11 bases left in between. This CDR3 has 14 amino acids.

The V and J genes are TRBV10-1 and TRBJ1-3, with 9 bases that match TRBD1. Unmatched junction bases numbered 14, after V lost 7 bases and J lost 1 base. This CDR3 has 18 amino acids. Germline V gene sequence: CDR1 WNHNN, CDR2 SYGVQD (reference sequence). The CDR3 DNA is TGCGCCAGCACAGAGGGGGGTCCGGGACAGGGATCTGGAAACACCATATATTTT. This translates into CASTEGGPGQGSGNTIYF.

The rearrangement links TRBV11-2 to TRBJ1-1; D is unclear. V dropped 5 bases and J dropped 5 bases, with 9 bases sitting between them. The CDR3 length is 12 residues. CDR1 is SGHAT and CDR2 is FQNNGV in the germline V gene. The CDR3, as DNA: TGTGCCAGCAGCCCATCACAGACTGAAGCTTTCTTT. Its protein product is CASSPSQTEAFF.

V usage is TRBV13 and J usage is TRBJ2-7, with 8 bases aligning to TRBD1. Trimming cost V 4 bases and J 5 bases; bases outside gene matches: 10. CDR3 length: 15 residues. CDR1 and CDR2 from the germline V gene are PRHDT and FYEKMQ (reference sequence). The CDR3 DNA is TGTGCCAGCAGCTCGCTCATCAGGGGGCCGAACGAGCAGTACTTC. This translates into CASSSLIRGPNEQYF.